This note documents a single TCR beta chain sequence. Sequencing was performed with immunoSEQ multiplex PCR; in TCRdb, only in-frame clones are kept and a portion is missing. This table has about 86,000 clones, 89% appearing once. In every patient, relapse followed autologous stem cell transplantation, while exposure to brentuximab vedotin differed. Complete response, partial response or progressive disease were the best responses. This CDR3 has 13 amino acids. Germline V gene lookup returns CDR1 SGHRS and CDR2 YFSETQ. Trimming pared 4 bases from V and 4 bases from J, leaving 11 bases between. The data are from a study of PD-1 blockade in classical Hodgkin lymphoma.

The chain couples TRBV5-1 to TRBJ2-5, with D tentatively TRBD1 or TRBD2 (5 bases each). The sample in question was peripheral blood mononuclear cells (PBMCs), obtained at baseline. This clonotype originated in a human donor with classical Hodgkin lymphoma. The CDR3 here is CASSGTVAETQYF. As DNA, the CDR3 is TGCGCCAGCAGCGGGACGGTGGCAGAGACCCAGTACTTC.